This TCR beta chain was obtained from a study of OX40 agonist ivuxolimab in advanced cancers. This table comes from immunoSEQ multiplex PCR, and its TCRdb copy is limited to in-frame clones, with some not included. The sample records about 61,000 clones, about 86% being singletons. Blood draws occurred at baseline, cycle 4 day 1, and cycle 7 day 1. Sequenced material: CD4+ or CD8+ T cells sorted from blood, taken in a trial of the OX40 agonist ivuxolimab. The receptor's source is an adult with an advanced solid tumor such as melanoma, head and neck, liver or kidney cancer.

CDR3 amino acids: CASSNLLAAALYF. CDR3 bases: TGCGCCAGCAGCAATCTTCTAGCGGCAGCCCTCTACTTC. The chain links TRBV5-1 to TRBJ2-5; 7 bases are shared with TRBD2. Germline CDR1 is SGHRS and CDR2 is YFSETQ. V dropped 4 bases and J dropped 14; count of bases not matched to a gene: 14. The CDR3 contains 13 residues.